Sequencing of this T cell receptor beta chain was carried out in a study of shared clonotypes between healthy human individuals. Trimming cost V 0 bases and J 6 bases, with 9 bases left between them. The CDR3 spans 13 residues. Germline V gene sequence: CDR1 ENHRY, CDR2 SYGVKD. Sequenced by immunoSEQ multiplex PCR; TCRdb stores in-frame clones only, minus some. This sample has roughly 2 million clones, with approximately 96% found just once. This clone was counted once. The chain joins TRBV10-3 to TRBJ2-7; D uncertain. Sequenced material: naive CD4+ T cells sorted from blood. The subset here: CD45RA+ positively selected. The receptor was derived from a man aged 18 to 35 in good health. As DNA, the CDR3 is TGTGCCATCAGTGAGTCCCAAGGCTTCGAGCAGTACTTC. Translation gives CAISESQGFEQYF.